The subject of this entry is one T cell receptor beta chain. There are a few counts of this clonotype. The target of this receptor is not known. Base qualities are not recorded, but no much larger clone differs from it by a single base. In the ophthalmopathy patients, disease was moderately to severely active, with a Clinical Activity Score of 3 or more, a NOSPECS grade of 4 or more, and a duration of less than 3 months. Any patient with an uncontrolled infection, another autoimmune disease, pregnancy or lactation was excluded. Diagnoses relied on clinical symptoms, serum thyroxine and TRAb, thyroid ultrasound and orbital computed tomography. PBMCs were separated from under 12 ml of fresh peripheral blood using Ficoll-Paque density gradient centrifugation. Trizol reagent was used to extract total RNA, and RNA quality was then checked on an Agilent 2100 Bioanalyzer. This specimen comes from a study of T cells in Graves' hyperthyroidism and ophthalmopathy (dated by TCRdb to the late 2010s). For the study in its entirety: Peripheral blood was sampled at the time of initial diagnosis, prior to any treatment. TCR Vbeta CDR3 sequencing of roughly 140 peripheral blood samples (43 ophthalmopathy, 75 hyperthyroidism and some 17 progressor patients) is reported in the paper. For training and testing, the roughly 93 patients in the discovery cohort were randomly divided in a 7:3 ratio. TCR V-J signatures able to tell the groups apart were searched for in a discovery cohort of some 100 patients, of whom roughly 42 had Graves' ophthalmopathy and roughly 57 had stable Graves' hyperthyroidism. Prospective prediction of ophthalmopathy was tested in an independent validation cohort of some 19 hyperthyroidism patients and 15 to 17 patients who later progressed to ophthalmopathy. Once sampling was done, hyperthyroidism patients were given methimazole at a starting dose of 30 mg daily, whereas ophthalmopathy patients were given high-dose intravenous methylprednisolone. In about six Graves' hyperthyroidism patients, the study also compared T-cell repertoires from thyroid tissue with T-cell repertoires from blood.

What the authors observed across the whole study: In validation, the model predicted progression to ophthalmopathy a median of 6.5 months before onset, with over 55% sensitivity and 72.22% specificity. Most expanded thyroid clonotypes (frequency above 0.001) were also detected in blood, a finding suggesting that blood repertoires may reflect thyroid immune responses. No statistical method was used to set the sample size in advance, and investigators knew the group allocation. A 13 V-J signature model separated ophthalmopathy from stable hyperthyroidism, with 87.88% sensitivity and about 81% specificity in cross-validation and 80%/75% in testing.

The CDR3, from cysteine to phenylalanine, totals 16 residues. The read is trimmed to its CDR3 DNA, 48 bases read in frame from base 1. CDR1 is given as SGHDT and CDR2 as YYEEEE, both from the germline V gene. V loses 3 bases of germline sequence and J loses 6 bases, and the interval between the two ends is 18 bases. Amplification of TCR beta CDR3 regions was carried out from RNA transcripts. The first round of RT-PCR for the TCR CDR3 was performed with the HTBI primer set and the Qiagen OneStep RT-PCR kit. The libraries were constructed in a second round of multiplex PCR and then size-selected and purified. The libraries were sequenced on an Illumina HiSeq2000 using paired-end 100 bp reads. The authors processed their data as follows. SOAPnuke was used to process the raw data, with reads discarded if the reads contained adapters or uncalled bases, had a mean Phred below 15, or lacked an exact constant-primer or identifier match. COPE v1.2.5 was used to merge high-quality paired reads, and clonotypes were defined as unique nucleotide sequences. MiTCR v1.1 was used to align the clonotypes against IMGT TRBV, TRBD and TRBJ reference segments. The analysis was restricted to V-J combinations with a frequency above 0.0001, which together covered 99% to 99.2% of the repertoires. A TCS score was defined as the ratio of F50 (clonal expansion) to E x V (chaos), with BLOSUM62-based TCRdist applied between CDR3 peptides within each V-J. Welch's t-statistics and random forest reduced roughly 500 V-J features to 10 to 15, which were used in a naive Bayes classifier (R e1071). TCRdb redid the processing of the public reads, applying fastp at Q25 and MiXCR, and retained in-frame beta chains. Rows are unified per CDR3 protein, each entry keeping the most common DNA and genes. The V and J calls come from TCRdb's annotation, not from the publication. In all, the sample holds around 390,000 distinct CDR3 sequences, and more than 12% of those were seen once. The top ten clonotypes cover 15% to 20% of the sample.

Sample: blood. This clonotype was obtained from a woman between 25 and 40 years old with Graves' ophthalmopathy. The sequence is built from TRBV5-6 and TRBJ2-2; the D segment could be TRBD2, given 6 matching bases. The CDR3 region: CASSSRAGVVAGELFF. The DNA sequence is TGTGCCAGCAGCTCGAGAGCGGGTGTTGTAGCCGGGGAGCTGTTTTTT. This CDR3, with the reference TRBV5-6 and TRBJ2-2 proteins standing in past its ends, gives the full variable domain DAGVTQSPTHLIKTRGQQVTLRCSPKSGHDTVSWYQQALGQGPQFIFQYYEEEERQRGNFPDRFSGHQFPNYSSELNVNALLLGDSALYLCASSSRAGVVAGELFFGEGSRLTVL.